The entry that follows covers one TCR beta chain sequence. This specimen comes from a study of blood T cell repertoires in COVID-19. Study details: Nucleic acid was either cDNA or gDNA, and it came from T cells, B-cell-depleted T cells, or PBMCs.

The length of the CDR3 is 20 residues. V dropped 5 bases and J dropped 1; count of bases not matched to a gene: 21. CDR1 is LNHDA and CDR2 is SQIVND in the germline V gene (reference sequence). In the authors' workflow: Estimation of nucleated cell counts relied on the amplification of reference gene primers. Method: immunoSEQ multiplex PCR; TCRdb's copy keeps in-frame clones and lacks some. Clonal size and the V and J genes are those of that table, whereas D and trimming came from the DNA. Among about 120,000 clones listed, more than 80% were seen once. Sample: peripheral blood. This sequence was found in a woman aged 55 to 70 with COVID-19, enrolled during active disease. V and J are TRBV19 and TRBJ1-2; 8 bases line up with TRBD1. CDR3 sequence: CASSDSMIWTGIDRNYGYTF. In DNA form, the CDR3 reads TGTGCCAGTAGTGATTCAATGATTTGGACAGGGATTGATCGTAACTATGGCTACACCTTC.